A selection of T cell receptor beta chains follows, all from one sample in a study of blood T cell repertoires in COVID-19. The table came from immunoSEQ multiplex PCR; TCRdb's copy has only in-frame clones and leaves some out. In the table there are 80,000 to 95,000 clones, roughly 85% of which are singletons. Input material: peripheral blood. All receptors come from an elderly man with acute or convalescent COVID-19. Both conserved end residues are part of each CDR3. Each record gives: V gene, J gene, D gene, clone size, CDR3 DNA, CDR3 protein. The D gene is left open where the match is weak. Clone size is stated in some rows and not others, as once, few, many or a class when expanded.

TRBV24-1	TRBJ2-3	-	-	TGTGCCACCAGTTCACAGACAGATACGCAGTATTTT	CATSSQTDTQYF
TRBV20-1	TRBJ1-5	-	-	TGCAGTGCTAGTAGGGGCCTAAGCAATCAGCCCCAGCATTTT	CSASRGLSNQPQHF
TRBV11-3	TRBJ2-1	TRBD1	-	TGTGCCAGCAGCCCAGGGGGAGTCTTCCCCTACAATGAGCAGTTCTTC	CASSPGGVFPYNEQFF
TRBV3-1/TRBV3-2	TRBJ2-7	TRBD2	-	TGTGCCAGCAGCCACCGGACTAGCGGGAGGGTATACGAGCAGTACTTC	CASSHRTSGRVYEQYF
TRBV19	TRBJ2-3	TRBD2	-	TGTGCCAGTAGTATAAGTGGCGGGAGGCGCACAGATACGCAGTATTTT	CASSISGGRRTDTQYF
TRBV5-4	TRBJ1-4	TRBD1	-	TGTGCCAGCAGCCTAGGGACAGTCAACGAAAAACTGTTTTTT	CASSLGTVNEKLFF
TRBV9	TRBJ2-5	TRBD2	-	TGTGCCAGCAGCGTAGCGGGAGGGACCCTTCAAGAGACCCAGTACTTC	CASSVAGGTLQETQYF
TRBV27	TRBJ2-7	TRBD1	few	TGTGCCAGCAAAAAGACAGGGGTATTCCCCTACGAGCAGTACTTC	CASKKTGVFPYEQYF
TRBV6-5	TRBJ2-2	TRBD2	-	TGTGCCAGCAGTCCTAGCGGGAGGGCCGCCGGGGAGCTGTTTTTT	CASSPSGRAAGELFF
TRBV5-1	TRBJ1-2	TRBD1	-	TGCGCCAGCAGCTTGGAGGGGGCGGTCTATGGCTACACCTTC	CASSLEGAVYGYTF
TRBV6-5	TRBJ1-1	TRBD1	-	TGTGCCAGCAGGCGACAGGGGGCCGTGAACACTGAAGCTTTCTTT	CASRRQGAVNTEAFF
TRBV5-1	TRBJ2-1	-	-	TGCGCCAGCATCCCTCCAGGATCCCAGGAGCAGTTCTTC	CASIPPGSQEQFF
TRBV4-1	TRBJ1-6	-	-	TGCGCCAGCAGCCAAGATATGACTCCTTCACCCCTCCACTTT	CASSQDMTPSPLHF
TRBV9	TRBJ2-1	-	-	TGTGCCAGCAGCGTAGCGTCGGGAGTAGGGGAGCAGTTCTTC	CASSVASGVGEQFF
TRBV29-1	TRBJ1-3	-	-	TGCAGCGTCCTAGTGGGAAACACCATATATTTT	CSVLVGNTIYF
TRBV9	TRBJ2-2	-	-	TGTGCCAGCAGCCGTACAACACAACCCCCGAGGGAGCTGTTTTTT	CASSRTTQPPRELFF
TRBV28	TRBJ1-2	-	-	TGTGCCAGCAGTCGTACAGGCGGAGATTACTATGGCTACACCTTC	CASSRTGGDYYGYTF
TRBV19	TRBJ1-4	TRBD1	-	TGTGCCAGTAGTATCGATACCGGGACAGGGATAGTCGGAAAACTGTTTTTT	CASSIDTGTGIVGKLFF
TRBV5-6	TRBJ2-5	-	-	TGTGCCAGCAGCTTAGGCGGACTAACCCAACGTGAGACCCAGTACTTC	CASSLGGLTQRETQYF
TRBV4-2	TRBJ2-2	-	-	TGTGCCAGCAGCCAACTCAGGGGTTCGGCGGGCGGGGAGCTGTTTTTT	CASSQLRGSAGGELFF